The 31 T cell receptor beta chains below were found in one sample sequenced in a study of shared clonotypes between healthy human individuals. Sequencing was performed with immunoSEQ multiplex PCR; in TCRdb, only in-frame clones are kept and a portion is missing. The table has more than 900,000 clones, about 84% seen once. Source material: memory CD4+ T cells from PBMCs. As for subset: CD45RA-negative fraction. The receptors come from a man younger than 30 in good health. Some clones in this sample may be carry-over from other donors' samples.

The genes are TRBV7-9 and TRBJ1-2, with 9 bases fitting TRBD1. Unmatched junction bases numbered 14, after V lost 4 bases and J lost 8 bases. The CDR3 has 16 residues. CDR1 is SEHNR, CDR2 FQNEAQ, per germline (reference sequence). The CDR3 is CASSWDGTGRIGGYTF. The CDR3 DNA sequence: TGTGCCAGCAGCTGGGACGGGACAGGGAGGATTGGCGGCTACACCTTC.

The V call is TRBV28, the J call TRBJ2-7; D gene uncertain. There are 13 residues in the CDR3. Trimming took off 6 bases at V and 0 bases at J, with 9 bases between the two ends. Germline-derived CDR1 and CDR2 are MDHEN and SYDVKM. CDR3 residues: CASRPSPSYEQYF. The CDR3 nucleotides are TGTGCCAGCAGGCCTTCGCCCTCCTACGAGCAGTACTTC.

J is TRBJ2-1 and V is TRBV18; a weak D match, TRBD2 (6 bases). Germline V gene data show CDR1 as KGHSH and CDR2 as LQKENI. V lost 3 bases, J lost 2 bases, and 14 bases lay in between. CDR3 length equals 16 residues. The DNA of the CDR3 is TGTGCCAGCTCACCGACTAGAAAGCCAACCTACAATGAGCAGTTCTTC. It specifies CASSPTRKPTYNEQFF.

The J gene is TRBJ2-2, the V gene TRBV2; D not certain. This CDR3 has 15 residues. Trimming cost V 5 bases and J 7 bases, with 17 bases left between them. Germline V gives CDR1 SNHLY, CDR2 FYNNEI. This chain's CDR3 is CASSPGSPFGGELFF. The CDR3 nucleotides read TGTGCCAGCAGTCCAGGTTCCCCCTTCGGCGGGGAGCTGTTTTTT.

The chain carries TRBV7-2 and TRBJ2-3; no reliable D call. The CDR3 is 13 amino acids. The V end was cut by 3 bases, the J end by 2 bases, with 6 bases between. The germline CDR1 and CDR2 sequences are SGHTA and FQGNSA. This chain's CDR3 is CASSFKATDTQYF. The CDR3 region has the DNA TGTGCCAGCAGCTTCAAGGCCACAGATACGCAGTATTTT.

The CDR3 DNA is TGTGCCAGCAGTTACCGGGACCCGCCCCAGGAGCAGTTCTTC. Protein: CASSYRDPPQEQFF. The chain recombines TRBV6-6 with TRBJ2-1; D is possibly TRBD1 or TRBD2 (5 bases each). V lost 2 bases to trimming and J lost 10 bases, with 15 bases between them. The CDR3 runs 14 residues. CDR1 and CDR2 (germline): MNHNY, SVGAGI (reference sequence).

The chain couples TRBV10-1 to TRBJ2-5; 7 nucleotides agree with TRBD2. The CDR3 has 17 amino acids. V lost 6 bases, J lost 2 bases, and 15 bases stayed unmatched. From germline, CDR1 is WNHNN and CDR2 SYGVQD (reference sequence). The CDR3 loop reads CASRAKGRETDQETQYF. The CDR3, as DNA: TGCGCCAGCAGGGCGAAGGGGCGGGAGACGGATCAAGAGACCCAGTACTTC.

The chain is built from TRBV18 and TRBJ1-1; D call uncertain. This CDR3 contains 15 residues. Trimming removed 0 bases at V and 5 bases at J, with 13 bases between. The germline gives CDR1 KGHSH, CDR2 LQKENI. The CDR3: CASSPPSGPWTEAFF. The CDR3 DNA reads TGTGCCAGCTCACCACCGAGCGGGCCTTGGACTGAAGCTTTCTTT.

The V and J genes are TRBV28 and TRBJ1-5; D is perhaps TRBD1 (6 bases). The CDR3 runs 14 residues. Per the germline V gene, CDR1 is MDHEN and CDR2 is SYDVKM. The ends were cut back, 3 bases at V and 5 bases at J, with 11 bases in the middle. CDR3 DNA sequence: TGTGCCAGCAGTTTTCGCAACAGGGATCAGCCCCAGCATTTT. Protein product: CASSFRNRDQPQHF.

The chain couples TRBV28 to TRBJ1-2; 12 bases align to TRBD1. Germline V gives CDR1 MDHEN, CDR2 SYDVKM. The junction had 9 bases not matched to a gene; V was cut back by 6 bases and J by 10 bases. The CDR3 is 14 residues long. CDR3 DNA sequence: TGTGCCAGCAGATTTGCCGGGACAGGGGGCGACTACACCTTC. Amino acid sequence: CASRFAGTGGDYTF.

The J gene is TRBJ1-5, the V gene TRBV7-8; D gene ambiguous. Germline V gives CDR1 SGHVS, CDR2 FQNEAQ. The CDR3 length is 18 residues. The V end lost 5 bases, the J end lost 0 bases, and 20 bases lay between the germline ends. CDR3 bases: TGTGCCAGCAGCCCACTTCCGGGCCGCGGGATTAGCAATCAGCCCCAGCATTTT. Its protein is CASSPLPGRGISNQPQHF.

The chain employs TRBV6-5 and TRBJ2-1; 10 bases align to TRBD2. This CDR3 spans 15 amino acids. With V trimmed by 7 bases and J by 4 bases, 7 bases remained unmatched. Germline lookup yields CDR1 MNHEY and CDR2 SVGAGI. CDR3: CASTMGLAQYNEQFF. The CDR3 DNA follows: TGTGCCAGCACCATGGGACTAGCGCAGTACAATGAGCAGTTCTTC.

V is TRBV30 and J is TRBJ1-2, with unresolved D. Trimming stripped 3 bases from V and 2 bases from J, with 13 bases between. The CDR3 runs 14 residues. Per the germline V gene, CDR1 is GTSNPN and CDR2 is SVGIG (reference sequence). The DNA for the CDR3 is TGTGCCTGGAGGCGGGAGGGAACCAACTATGGCTACACCTTC. Translating gives CAWRREGTNYGYTF.

This chain links TRBV19 with TRBJ2-4; the D is unclear. There are 15 residues in the CDR3. In germline, CDR1 is LNHDA, CDR2 SQIVND (reference sequence). The V end lost 3 bases, the J end lost 1 base, and 10 bases lay between the germline ends. CDR3 DNA: TGTGCCAGTAGTATCGGGCCGGTGGCCAAAAACATTCAGTACTTC. Amino acid sequence: CASSIGPVAKNIQYF. Based on the CDR3 plus reference TRBV19 and TRBJ2-4, the full variable domain is DGGITQSPKYLFRKEGQNVTLSCEQNLNHDAMYWYRQDPGQGLRLIYYSQIVNDFQKGDIAEGYSVSREKKESFPLTVTSAQKNPTAFYLCASSIGPVAKNIQYFGAGTRLSVL.

The gene calls are TRBV20-1 and TRBJ1-3, with D possibly TRBD1 on 6 matching bases. The CDR3 consists of 11 residues. V lost 6 bases and J lost 6, with 9 bases in between. CDR1 is DFQATT and CDR2 is SNEGSKA in the germline V gene (reference sequence). The CDR3 loop reads CSAQGPNTIYF. Here the CDR3 DNA reads TGCAGTGCACAGGGACCAAACACCATATATTTT.

The chain is built from TRBV20-1 and TRBJ2-7; D not certain. Per the germline V gene, CDR1 is DFQATT and CDR2 is SNEGSKA (reference sequence). V was pared by 6 bases and J by 3 bases, with 9 bases between. There are 11 residues in the CDR3. The CDR3, as DNA: TGCAGTGCCCCCTGGGGCTACGAGCAGTACTTC. Amino acids: CSAPWGYEQYF.

To note about this clone: Other DNA sequences in this sample translate to the same CDR3. V and J are TRBV29-1 and TRBJ2-5; D call uncertain. Germline V gene lookup returns CDR1 SQVTM and CDR2 ANQGSEA. Trimming took 4 bases from V and 5 from J, leaving 5 bases between them. This CDR3 is 10 amino acids long. The CDR3 loop is CSVGRETQYF. The DNA of the CDR3 is TGCAGCGTTGGACGCGAGACCCAGTACTTC.

The chain recombines TRBV5-4 with TRBJ1-2; 8 positions agree with TRBD1. Germline CDR1 SGHNT, CDR2 YYREEE (reference sequence). With 1 base clipped from V and 4 bases from J, the junction kept 6 bases outside the gene matches. This CDR3 is 15 amino acids long. The CDR3 sequence is CASSLKTGEVYGYTF. CDR3 DNA: TGTGCCAGCAGCTTGAAGACAGGGGAAGTCTATGGCTACACCTTC.

This clone appeared once. The genes are TRBV30 and TRBJ1-4; 9 bases map to TRBD1. The V gene end was trimmed by 2 bases and the J gene end by 8 bases; junction bases not matched to a gene: 12. The CDR3 contains 16 residues. Germline assignment: CDR1 GTSNPN and CDR2 SVGIG (reference sequence). CDR3 DNA sequence: TGTGCCTGGAGTCCATCCCCGACAGGGGGTCGAGAAAAACTGTTTTTT. Its protein product is CAWSPSPTGGREKLFF.

In its sample, this clone was seen a few times. V and J are TRBV28 and TRBJ1-1; tentatively, D is TRBD1 (5 bases). The CDR3 extends over 11 amino acids. Deletions cut 3 bases from V and 9 bases from J, with 8 bases between. CDR1 and CDR2 (germline): MDHEN, SYDVKM. This CDR3 is CASSFWDQAFF. The CDR3 bases are TGTGCCAGCAGTTTTTGGGACCAAGCTTTCTTT.

The chain couples TRBV2 to TRBJ1-5; perhaps TRBD1 as D (6 bases). This CDR3 spans 16 amino acids. Trimming shortened V by 6 bases and J by 0 bases, and 15 bases separated the two germline ends. Germline assignment: CDR1 SNHLY and CDR2 FYNNEI. This chain's CDR3 is CASRLGGRGSNQPQHF. The CDR3 coding sequence is TGTGCCAGCAGGCTGGGGGGCCGTGGTAGCAATCAGCCCCAGCATTTT.

The chain joins TRBV9 to TRBJ2-3; 7 bases map to TRBD2. The CDR3 is made up of 14 amino acids. Germline V gene lookup returns CDR1 SGDLS and CDR2 YYNGEE. The ends lost 4 bases at V and 6 bases at J; junction bases unmatched: 8. The CDR3 DNA reads TGTGCCAGCAGCACCCTGCGGGGGTTTGATACGCAGTATTTT. The encoded protein is CASSTLRGFDTQYF.

Details on this clone: Within the sample, other DNA sequences also encode this same CDR3. DNA of the CDR3: TGCGCCAGCAGCTTGGGGGCGGGAGGCGGCACAGATACGCAGTATTTT. This sequence encodes CASSLGAGGGTDTQYF. V is TRBV5-1 and J is TRBJ2-3; TRBD2 aligns across 8 bases. Germline assignment: CDR1 SGHRS and CDR2 YFSETQ. The CDR3 is 16 amino acids. V trimming: 0 bases; J trimming: 1 base; junction bases outside the gene matches: 4.

The chain is built from TRBV9 and TRBJ1-1; 7 positions agree with TRBD1. The trim removed 3 bases at V and 3 bases at J, leaving 8 bases unmatched. Germline loops: CDR1 SGDLS, CDR2 YYNGEE. The CDR3 totals 15 residues. In DNA form, the CDR3 reads TGTGCCAGCAGCGCCCAGGGGGACCTATACACTGAAGCTTTCTTT. This encodes CASSAQGDLYTEAFF.

The chain recombines TRBV28 with TRBJ2-7; tentatively, D is TRBD2 (6 bases). The V end lost 6 bases, the J end lost 3 bases, and 12 bases lay between the germline ends. Germline CDR1 is MDHEN and CDR2 is SYDVKM. This CDR3 has 13 residues. CDR3 DNA: TGTGCCAGCAGGCCAACCGGGAGCTACGAGCAGTACTTC. It translates to CASRPTGSYEQYF.

J is TRBJ2-1 and V is TRBV9; the match to TRBD2 covers 7 bases. The CDR3 length is 15 residues. The germline CDR1 and CDR2 sequences are SGDLS and YYNGEE. The V gene end was trimmed by 0 bases and the J gene end by 8 bases; junction bases not matched to a gene: 8. CDR3: CASSVVADGGYEQFF. Written as DNA, the CDR3 is TGTGCCAGCAGCGTAGTGGCGGACGGGGGGTATGAGCAGTTCTTC.

This clone occurred a few times. V is TRBV7-9 and J is TRBJ1-2, with TRBD1 matching over 7 bases. CDR1 is SEHNR, CDR2 FQNEAQ, per germline (reference sequence). The junction had 17 bases not matched to a gene; V was cut back by 5 bases and J by 8 bases. The CDR3 consists of 16 residues. CDR3 sequence (DNA): TGTGCCAGCAGCCTAACAGGGGATAGAATCGCTTGGGGCTACACCTTC. Protein sequence: CASSLTGDRIAWGYTF.

Remarks on this clone: Since a much larger clone is just one base distant, this may be a read error. Additional DNA sequences in this sample encode the identical CDR3. The V and J genes are TRBV5-1 and TRBJ2-5; D gene unclear. The V and J ends lost 2 bases and 2 bases respectively, with 7 bases between them. The CDR3 spans 13 residues. In germline, CDR1 is SGHRS, CDR2 YFSETQ. Written as DNA, the CDR3 is TGCGCCAGCAGCTTATCCCCGCAAGAGACCCAGTACTTC. The encoded protein is CASSLSPQETQYF.

As regards this clone: This same CDR3 is encoded by further DNA sequences in the sample. This sequence joins TRBV25-1 and TRBJ1-1, with D perhaps matching TRBD1 (5 bases). CDR1 is MGHDK, CDR2 SYGVNS, per germline. Trimming shortened V by 4 bases and J by 1 base, and 13 bases separated the two germline ends. This CDR3 region has 15 residues. As DNA, the CDR3 is TGTGCCAGCAGTGTACACGGTGGACAGAACACTGAAGCTTTCTTT. Its protein is CASSVHGGQNTEAFF.

The chain's CDR3 is CASSLSPSATGIVSETQYF. The CDR3 nucleotides read TGTGCCAGCAGTTTATCCCCCTCAGCGACAGGGATAGTGTCGGAGACCCAGTACTTC. This chain uses TRBV27 with TRBJ2-5, with 7 bases that match TRBD1. V lost 0 bases, J lost 5 bases, and 18 bases stayed unmatched. CDR1 and CDR2 (germline): MNHEY, SMNVEV (reference sequence). This CDR3 has 19 amino acids.

Note on this clone: This sample includes further DNA sequences coding for the same CDR3. CDR3 sequence reads: CASSLGPLYEQYF. In DNA, the CDR3 is TGCGCCAGCAGCTTGGGCCCCTTGTACGAGCAGTACTTC. The rearrangement links TRBV5-1 to TRBJ2-7, with D unresolved. The germline V gene encodes CDR1 SGHRS and CDR2 YFSETQ. The CDR3 covers 13 residues. Trimming removed 0 bases at V and 4 bases at J, with 8 bases between.